This T cell receptor (beta chain) was found in a study of PD-L1 blockade in urothelial cancer. The wider study: In the mid-2010s therapy began: atezolizumab 1,200 mg intravenously every 3 weeks. Blood analysis occurred 3 weeks (second dose) and 6 weeks after treatment start. Regarding the study as a whole: Better survival was predicted by below-median pretreatment blood TCR clonality.

From germline, CDR1 is PRHDT and CDR2 FYEKMQ (reference sequence). This CDR3 contains 12 residues. Trimming left V 5 bases short and J 7 bases short, with 6 bases between. Sequencing was performed with immunoSEQ multiplex PCR; in TCRdb, only in-frame clones are kept and a portion is missing. Counted here are approximately 52,000 clones, roughly four fifths occurring once; the ten biggest clones make up about 4%. About this clone itself: Its antigen is unknown.

As for time point: pretreatment peripheral blood. The sequenced sample was PBMCs, obtained around atezolizumab (anti-PD-L1) treatment. This TCR derives from a man between 65 and 85 years old with urothelial cancer. The V call is TRBV13, the J call TRBJ1-6; D is undetermined. The DNA of the CDR3 is TGTGCCAGCAGCGGCCAGAATTCACCCCTCCACTTT. Encoded protein: CASSGQNSPLHF.